This T cell receptor (beta chain) was sequenced in a study of early T cells in non-severe SARS-CoV-2 infection. Study in general: Bulk RNA isolated from unsorted whole blood underwent sequencing; chains were not paired. Study observations and caveats: In VDJdb matching, anti-spike CD8 responses were favored while private and CD4 specificities went missing.

Turning to this clonotype: The target antigen is unknown.

Each cDNA molecule carried a unique molecular identifier. Each CDR3 protein is one row after TCRdb ran MiXCR on the 5' RACE reads. The sample includes roughly 93,000 distinct CDR3 sequences, about 14% seen only once; the top ten take approximately 0.5%. The specimen was whole blood. The TCR comes from an adult who was a healthcare worker with PCR-confirmed SARS-CoV-2 infection or an uninfected control (not recorded which).

The CDR3 loop reads CASSLPRRGRDTQYF. The CDR3 coding sequence is TGTGCCAGCAGCTTGCCGAGACGGGGGAGAGATACGCAGTATTTT. The V and J genes are TRBV5-4 and TRBJ2-3; TRBD2 is a possible D gene (6 bases). Trimming pared 1 base from V and 5 bases from J, leaving 14 bases between. The CDR3 extends over 15 amino acids. Germline lookup yields CDR1 SGHNT and CDR2 YYREEE (reference sequence).